The 7 T cell receptor beta chains below were found in one sample sequenced in a study of OX40 agonist ivuxolimab in advanced cancers. Method: immunoSEQ multiplex PCR; TCRdb's copy keeps in-frame clones and lacks some. This sample has 76,000 or so clones, with 75% to 90% found just once. The specimen comprised CD4+ or CD8+ T cells sorted from blood, sampled in a trial of the OX40 agonist ivuxolimab. The source is an adult with an advanced solid tumor such as melanoma, head and neck, liver or kidney cancer.

This rearrangement joins TRBV4-1 to TRBJ1-6, with TRBD1 matching over 9 bases. CDR3 length: 16 residues. V lost 3 bases and J lost 3; bases outside the gene matches: 3. Germline V lookup: CDR1 MGHRA, CDR2 YSYEKL. DNA for the CDR3: TGCGCCAGCAGCCATCTGGGACAGGGCTATAATTCACCCCTCCACTTT. Protein product: CASSHLGQGYNSPLHF.

This chain connects TRBV7-2 to TRBJ2-7; D unclear. V lost 4 bases and J 4 bases, leaving 11 bases between the germline ends. This CDR3 region has 13 residues. Germline CDR1 and CDR2: SGHTA and FQGNSA. This chain's CDR3 is CASSSAPGYEQYF. The DNA of the CDR3 is TGTGCCAGCAGCTCCGCTCCAGGATACGAGCAGTACTTC.

The chain links TRBV29-1 to TRBJ1-2; no firm D call. Germline V gene sequence: CDR1 SQVTM, CDR2 ANQGSEA. The V gene lost 8 bases and the J gene lost 5 bases, with 12 bases spanning the gap. The CDR3 contains 11 residues. The CDR3 nucleotides are TGCAGCCTCGGAGATATTTATGGCTACACCTTC. Residues: CSLGDIYGYTF.

J is TRBJ1-1 and V is TRBV12-5; D is ambiguous. V was trimmed by 3 bases and J by 7 bases, leaving 24 bases between them. Germline V gene sequence: CDR1 LGHNT, CDR2 FRNRAP. The length of the CDR3 is 17 residues. For the CDR3, the DNA is TGTGCTAGTGGTTTTTATATGGGGTCTGCCATGGTCAATGAAGCTTTCTTT. It encodes CASGFYMGSAMVNEAFF.

The gene calls are TRBV5-6 and TRBJ1-1; the D is unclear. Deletions cut 6 bases from V and 4 bases from J, with 13 bases between. This CDR3 contains 13 residues. Looked up from germline, CDR1 is SGHDT and CDR2 is YYEEEE. The DNA for the CDR3 is TGTGCCAGCACCTACCTACCAGGCACTGAAGCTTTCTTT. This translates into CASTYLPGTEAFF.

The V gene is TRBV7-8, the J gene TRBJ1-4; possible D gene TRBD1, 5 bases. The CDR3 runs to 14 residues. V gave up 1 base and J gave up 8 bases, with 11 bases separating them. The germline CDR1 and CDR2 sequences are SGHVS and FQNEAQ. The CDR3 bases are TGTGCCAGCAGCTTAGGCAGGGAGAGGGAAAAACTGTTTTTT. Its translation is CASSLGREREKLFF.

The chain couples TRBV6-5 to TRBJ2-7; D unresolved. Germline CDR1 reads MNHEY; CDR2 reads SVGAGI. CDR3 length equals 14 residues. Trimming removed 5 bases from V and 5 bases from J, with 16 bases in between. Here the CDR3 reads CASSARVSQNEQYF. DNA of the CDR3: TGTGCCAGCAGTGCAAGGGTTAGCCAGAACGAGCAGTACTTC.